This T cell receptor (beta chain) came from a study of blood T cell repertoires in COVID-19 (dated by TCRdb to the early 2020s). Broadly, across the study: Collaborator samples came from the United States, Italy and Spain and covered acute and convalescent phases of COVID-19. The prospective study material was composed of cDNA or gDNA derived from T cells, B-cell-depleted T cells, or PBMCs. Deeply sampled blood TCRbeta repertoires from subjects exposed to, actively infected with, or recovered from COVID-19 were included in the dataset. The repertoires were made available in a free public database intended to serve as a resource for research on the immune response to SARS-CoV-2. The samples were drawn from two sources: the first 160 participants of the ongoing ImmuneRACE study, and over 950 subjects contributed by 6 global collaborators. Nearly every sample came with metadata listing a de-identified subject ID, COVID-19 status, age in years and sex. Where available, HLA class I and class II types were taken from metadata supplied by the sample provider and were not determined by assay-based typing.

Summary of the overall study and its limitations: The amount of clinical and demographic metadata varied by source and participant and was provided uncurated.

TCRbeta CDR3 regions were amplified from genomic DNA by means of the immunoSEQ Assay, a bias-controlled multiplex PCR. As for how the authors treated the data: The number of nucleated cells in each sample was estimated by amplification of reference gene primers within the assay. To quantify the absolute abundance of each unique TCRbeta CDR3 rearrangement, sequence reads were collapsed and filtered. For each sample, productive Simpson clonality was calculated as the square root of Simpson's diversity index over productive rearrangements. In TCRdb, the immuneACCESS table is reduced to in-frame sequences with V and J assigned. These tables do not hold every clone; where another copy was compared, an unresolved V gene accounts for under half, and the others remain unexplained. The V and J calls and clone size come from that table; D and trimming were worked out from the DNA. In all, the sample holds roughly 150,000 clones, and 76% of those were seen once. Of the sample, 3.7% falls within the top ten clones.

Sequences SGHTS (CDR1) and YDEGEE (CDR2) are obtained from the germline V gene. The germline ends are 21 bases apart after V is trimmed by 4 bases and J by 10 bases. CDR3 length: 16 amino acids, cysteine to phenylalanine. Only the CDR3 portion is preserved as DNA: 48 bases, with reading frame beginning at the first base. The collaborating institutions used their own protocols to collect whole blood in K2EDTA tubes. For TCRbeta analysis, collaborators shipped samples as frozen whole blood, isolated PBMCs, or DNA extracted from either of those sample types. Details on this clone: This receptor's antigen is unknown. It has no much larger one-base neighbor in the sample; base qualities were not kept.

Rearrangement joined TRBV5-8 to TRBJ1-6, with TRBD1 perhaps the D gene, on 5 matching bases. This clonotype was obtained from a woman at least 80 years old with acute or convalescent COVID-19. The sequencing sample was made of peripheral blood. The CDR3 reads CASSRPTGAPESPLHF. The nucleotide sequence reads as follows: TGTGCCAGCAGCCGTCCAACAGGAGCGCCCGAATCACCCCTCCACTTT.